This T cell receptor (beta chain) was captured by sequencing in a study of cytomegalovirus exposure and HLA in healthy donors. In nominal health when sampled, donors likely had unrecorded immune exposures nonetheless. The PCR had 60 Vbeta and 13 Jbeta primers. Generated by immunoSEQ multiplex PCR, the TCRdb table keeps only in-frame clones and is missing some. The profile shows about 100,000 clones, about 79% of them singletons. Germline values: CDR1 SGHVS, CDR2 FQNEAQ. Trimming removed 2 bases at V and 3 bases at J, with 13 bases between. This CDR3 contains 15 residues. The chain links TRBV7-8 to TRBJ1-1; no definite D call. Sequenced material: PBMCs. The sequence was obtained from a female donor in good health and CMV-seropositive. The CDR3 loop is CASSLSPEIDTEAFF. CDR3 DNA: TGTGCCAGCAGCTTATCGCCGGAGATCGACACTGAAGCTTTCTTT.